A single T cell receptor (beta chain) is shown here with its context. This sample was included in a study of blood T cell repertoires in COVID-19. Study in general: The cDNA or gDNA used as material had been derived from T cells, B-cell-depleted T cells, or PBMCs.

The protocol was immunoSEQ multiplex PCR, while the TCRdb copy is restricted to in-frame clones and leaves out a portion. There are under 150,000 clones in the sample; 81% occur only once, and about 1.4% lies in the top ten. From germline, CDR1 is MRHNA and CDR2 SNTAGT. V was pared by 6 bases and J by 7 bases, with 20 bases between. CDR3 size: 15 residues. The clonotype comes from a man aged 50-59 years with acute or convalescent COVID-19. The chain combines TRBV6-4 with TRBJ2-3, with D perhaps TRBD2 (7 bases). Material: peripheral blood. The CDR3 DNA reads TGTGCCAGCAGCGGGACCCCGGGGGGCCGGAATACGCAGTATTTT. It codes for CASSGTPGGRNTQYF.